This T cell receptor beta chain was sequenced for a study of blood T cell repertoires in COVID-19. Study-level background: Nucleic acid was either cDNA or gDNA, and it came from T cells, B-cell-depleted T cells, or PBMCs.

Germline CDR1 LGHDT, CDR2 YNNKEL (reference sequence). Trimming removed 6 bases at V and 6 bases at J, with 7 bases between. The CDR3 length is 11 residues. Using immunoSEQ multiplex PCR, the repertoire was profiled, and TCRdb retains in-frame clones only, with some absent. The sample lists 300,000 to 450,000 clones, about 88% occurring once. V and J are TRBV3-1 (or the pseudogene TRBV3-2) and TRBJ2-3; D is unresolved. This sequence was found in a human donor in a cohort sampled during active COVID-19. Specimen: peripheral blood. This CDR3 reads CASSLLDTQYF. For the CDR3, the DNA is TGTGCCAGCAGTCTCCTCGATACGCAGTATTTT.